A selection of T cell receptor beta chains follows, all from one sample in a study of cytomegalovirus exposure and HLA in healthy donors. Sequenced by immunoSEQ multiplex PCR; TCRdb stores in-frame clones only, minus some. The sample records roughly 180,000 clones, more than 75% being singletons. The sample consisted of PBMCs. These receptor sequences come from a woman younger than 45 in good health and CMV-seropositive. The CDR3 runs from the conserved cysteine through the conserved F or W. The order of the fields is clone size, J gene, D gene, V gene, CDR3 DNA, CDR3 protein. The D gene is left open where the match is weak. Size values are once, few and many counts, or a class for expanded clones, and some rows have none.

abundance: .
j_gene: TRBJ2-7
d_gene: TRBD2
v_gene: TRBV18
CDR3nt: TGTGCCAGCTCACCGAATTCCGGGACTAGCGGGCTAACCTACGAGCAGTACTTC
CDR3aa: CASSPNSGTSGLTYEQYF

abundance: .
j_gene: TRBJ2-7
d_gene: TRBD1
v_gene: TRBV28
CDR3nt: TGTGCCAGCAGTTCGGACAGGCGAGCGACCTACGAGCAGTACTTC
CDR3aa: CASSSDRRATYEQYF

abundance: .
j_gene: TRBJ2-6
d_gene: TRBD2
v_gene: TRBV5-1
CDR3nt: TGCGCCAGCAGCTTGGTGGGGGGGGGAATTTCTGGGGCCAACGTCCTGACTTTC
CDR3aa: CASSLVGGGISGANVLTF

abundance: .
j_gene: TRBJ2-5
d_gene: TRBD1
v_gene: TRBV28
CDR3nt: TGTGCCAGCAGTTCAATCCGGACAGGTCTAGAGACCCAGTACTTC
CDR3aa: CASSSIRTGLETQYF

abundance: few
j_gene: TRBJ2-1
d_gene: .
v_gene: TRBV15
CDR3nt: TGTGCCACCAGGGACGGAGGATCCAATGAGCAGTTCTTC
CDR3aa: CATRDGGSNEQFF

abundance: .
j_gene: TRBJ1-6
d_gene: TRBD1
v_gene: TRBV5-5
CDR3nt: TGTGCCAGCAGCTTGGAATCGTTGGACAGGGTCCTGGGAGATTCACCCCTCCACTTT
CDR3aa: CASSLESLDRVLGDSPLHF

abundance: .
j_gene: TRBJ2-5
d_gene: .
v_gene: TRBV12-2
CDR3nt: TGTGCAAGTCGCTTACGACTAGCCCTCCAAGAGACCCAGTACTTC
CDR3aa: CASRLRLALQETQYF

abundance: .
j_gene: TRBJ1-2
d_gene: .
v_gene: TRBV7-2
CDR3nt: TGTGCCAGCAGCTTATCATGGCTGGACTATGGCTACACCTTC
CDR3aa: CASSLSWLDYGYTF

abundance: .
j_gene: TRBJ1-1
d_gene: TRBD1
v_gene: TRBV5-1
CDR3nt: TGCGCCAGCAGCTTGGACAGGGGAAGGGAGGCTTTCTTT
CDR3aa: CASSLDRGREAFF

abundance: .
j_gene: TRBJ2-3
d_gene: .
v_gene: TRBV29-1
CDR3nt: TGCAGCGTTGCTGTCCGGGCAGATACGCAGTATTTT
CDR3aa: CSVAVRADTQYF

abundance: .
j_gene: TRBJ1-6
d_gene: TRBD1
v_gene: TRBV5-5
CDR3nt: TGTGCCAGCAGACCCCGGGACAGGGAGAATTCACCCCTCCACTTT
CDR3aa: CASRPRDRENSPLHF

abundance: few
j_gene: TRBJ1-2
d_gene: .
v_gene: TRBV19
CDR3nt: TGTGCCAGTAGTATAGAAGAGGCCTCCCGGGGCTATGGCTACACCTTC
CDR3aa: CASSIEEASRGYGYTF

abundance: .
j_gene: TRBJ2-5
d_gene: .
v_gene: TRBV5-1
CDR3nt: TGCGCCAGCAGCGCAGGTTTAAGCGAGACCCAGTACTTC
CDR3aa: CASSAGLSETQYF

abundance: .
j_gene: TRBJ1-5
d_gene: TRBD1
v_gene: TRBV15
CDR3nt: TGTGCCACCAGCACTAGACAGGGCGGTCAGCCCCAGCATTTT
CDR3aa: CATSTRQGGQPQHF

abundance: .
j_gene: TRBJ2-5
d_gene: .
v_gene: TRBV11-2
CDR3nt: TGTGCCAGCAGCTTAAGGGGGTCCCAAGAGACCCAGTACTTC
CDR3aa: CASSLRGSQETQYF

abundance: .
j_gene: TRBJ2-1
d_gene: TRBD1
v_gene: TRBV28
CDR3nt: TGTGCCAGCAACAGGGGGAACAATGAGCAGTTCTTC
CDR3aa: CASNRGNNEQFF

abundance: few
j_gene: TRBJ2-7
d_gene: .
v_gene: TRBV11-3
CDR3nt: TGTGCCAGCAGCTTAGAGGGGGGGGCCAGGCCGTACGAGCAGTACTTC
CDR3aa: CASSLEGGARPYEQYF

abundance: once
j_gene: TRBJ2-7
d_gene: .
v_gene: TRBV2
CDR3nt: TGTGCCAGCAGGACAGTAGACTACGAGCAGTACTTC
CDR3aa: CASRTVDYEQYF

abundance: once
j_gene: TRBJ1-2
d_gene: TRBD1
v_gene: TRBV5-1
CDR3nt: TGCGCCAGCAGTTATGGACAGGGGGCGGATGGCTACACCTTC
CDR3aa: CASSYGQGADGYTF

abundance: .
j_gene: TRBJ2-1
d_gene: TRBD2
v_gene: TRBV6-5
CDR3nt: TGTGCCAGCAGTAGCGGGGGGCCCTACAATGAGCAGTTCTTC
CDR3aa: CASSSGGPYNEQFF

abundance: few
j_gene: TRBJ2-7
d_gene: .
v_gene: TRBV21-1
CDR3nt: TGTGCCAGCAGCAAAGGGCAGGCCTACGAGCAGTACTTC
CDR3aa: CASSKGQAYEQYF

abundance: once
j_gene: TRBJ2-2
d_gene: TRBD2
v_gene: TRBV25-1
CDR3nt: TGTGCCAGCAGGCCGGGGGGGCTTAACACCGGGGAGCTGTTTTTT
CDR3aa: CASRPGGLNTGELFF

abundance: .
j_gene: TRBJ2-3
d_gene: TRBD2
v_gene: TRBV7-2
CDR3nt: TGTGCCAGCAGCTCGGGGGGGGCGGATACGCAGTATTTT
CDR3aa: CASSSGGADTQYF

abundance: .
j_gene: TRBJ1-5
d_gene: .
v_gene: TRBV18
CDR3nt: TGTGCCAGCTCACCCCTAGGGGGAGGGGATCAGCCCCAGCATTTT
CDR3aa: CASSPLGGGDQPQHF

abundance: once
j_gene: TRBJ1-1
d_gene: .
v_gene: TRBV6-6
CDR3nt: TGTGCCAGCAGTTCCTACCCAAAAGCTTTCTTT
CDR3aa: CASSSYPKAFF

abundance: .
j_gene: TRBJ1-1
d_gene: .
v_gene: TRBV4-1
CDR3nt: TGCGCCAGCAGCCATCCCGCAAAAGAGACAGCAAACGCTTTCTTT
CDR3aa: CASSHPAKETANAFF

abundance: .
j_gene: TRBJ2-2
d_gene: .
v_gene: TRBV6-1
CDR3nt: TGTGCCAGCATAGATTCCCCGAACACCGGGGAGCTGTTTTTT
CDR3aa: CASIDSPNTGELFF

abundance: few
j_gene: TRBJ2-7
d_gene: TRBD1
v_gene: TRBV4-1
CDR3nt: TGCGCCAGCAGCCAAGGGACAGGGACCTACGAGCAGTACTTC
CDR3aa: CASSQGTGTYEQYF

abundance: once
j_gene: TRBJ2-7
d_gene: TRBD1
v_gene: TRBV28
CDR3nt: TGTGCCAGCAGTTTAAGGGGACAGGGGGTAAGTGGCGAGCAGTACTTC
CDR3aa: CASSLRGQGVSGEQYF

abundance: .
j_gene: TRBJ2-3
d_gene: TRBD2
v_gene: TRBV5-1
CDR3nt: TGCGCCAGCGGCTTGACGACTAGCGGGGGAAGCACAGATACGCAGTATTTT
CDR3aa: CASGLTTSGGSTDTQYF

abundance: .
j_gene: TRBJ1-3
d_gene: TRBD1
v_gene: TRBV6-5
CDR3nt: TGTGCCAGCAGTCCCCGGACAGGGCGAGGAAACACCATATATTTT
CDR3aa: CASSPRTGRGNTIYF

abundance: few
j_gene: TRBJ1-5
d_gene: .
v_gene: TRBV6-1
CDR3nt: TGTGCCAGCAGTGCAGGGTATAGCAATCAGCCCCAGCATTTT
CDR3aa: CASSAGYSNQPQHF

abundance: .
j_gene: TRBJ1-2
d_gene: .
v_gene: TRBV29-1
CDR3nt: TGCAGCGTTGAAGATCGGAGGGGCTACACCTTC
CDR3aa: CSVEDRRGYTF

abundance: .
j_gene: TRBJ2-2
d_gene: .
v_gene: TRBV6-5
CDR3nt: TGTGCCAGCAGTGAAGGTCCTCGGGGCGGGGAGCTGTTTTTT
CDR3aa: CASSEGPRGGELFF

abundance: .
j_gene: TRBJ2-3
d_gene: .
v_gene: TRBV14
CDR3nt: TGTGCCAGCAGCCAAGACCCCGTGGCAGGTCGGGATACGCAGTATTTT
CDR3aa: CASSQDPVAGRDTQYF